This T cell receptor (beta chain) was recorded in a study of OX40 agonist ivuxolimab in advanced cancers. Across the whole study: Dose-escalation patients suffered from hepatocellular carcinoma, melanoma, renal cell or head and neck cancer. Treatment received earlier with anti-PD-1, anti-PD-L1 or anti-CTLA-4 agents was allowed, and 40% had some.

The assay was immunoSEQ multiplex PCR, and TCRdb's table has in-frame clones only and misses some. This sample has tens of thousands of clones, with 90% to 95% found just once. Germline-derived CDR1 and CDR2 are SGHDN and FVKESK. Germline trimming cut 4 bases from V and 1 base from J; bases unmatched to any gene: 8. The CDR3 is 16 amino acids. Samples were taken at baseline and on day 1 of cycles 4 and 7. The material was CD4+ or CD8+ T cells sorted from blood, obtained in a trial of the OX40 agonist ivuxolimab. The TCR comes from an adult with an advanced solid tumor such as melanoma, head and neck, liver or kidney cancer. V usage is TRBV14 and J usage is TRBJ2-7; 9 positions match TRBD1. CDR3 in amino acids: CASSLNRGRRSYEQYF. The CDR3 DNA is TGTGCCAGCAGCCTAAACAGGGGGCGCAGGTCCTACGAGCAGTACTTC.